The TCR beta chain described here comes from a study of OX40 agonist ivuxolimab in advanced cancers. About the research overall: Participants, 82.7% male, averaged about 59 years of age, ranging from roughly 23 to 80.

Exclusion applied to patients with autoimmune disease history or systemic immunosuppression. Study observations and caveats: There were, on average, more expanded clones in CD8+ T cells than in CD4+. The 0.1-3.0 mg/kg partial responders had among the lowest clonal expansion.

Germline CDR1 LGHNT, CDR2 FRNRAP. The trim removed 4 bases at V and 3 bases at J, leaving 2 bases unmatched. This CDR3 spans 14 amino acids. Method: immunoSEQ multiplex PCR; TCRdb's copy keeps in-frame clones and lacks some. This sample yields roughly 100,000 clones, of which approximately 93% are seen a single time; 0.26% belongs to the top ten. On this clone itself: Its specificity is not known.

The chain joins TRBV12-5 to TRBJ2-1; 8 bases line up with TRBD2. The clonotype originates from an adult with an advanced solid tumor such as melanoma, head and neck, liver or kidney cancer. The source was CD4+ or CD8+ T cells sorted from blood, collected in a trial of the OX40 agonist ivuxolimab. CDR3: CASGSGLVYNEQFF. The CDR3 nucleotides read TGTGCTAGTGGTTCGGGACTAGTCTACAATGAGCAGTTCTTC.